These 29 T cell receptor beta chains share one sample of origin, sequenced in a study of read filtering for tumor transcriptome and immune sequencing. The library was built from approximately 400 ng RNA with molecular barcoded adaptors for alpha/delta and beta/gamma chains. TCRdb re-called the reads with MiXCR, one entry per CDR3 protein. The repertoire has 120,000 or so distinct CDR3 sequences, approximately 12% of them found once; the top ten carry 9.5% to 11%. The sample comprised a population of CD138-negative cells sorted from bone marrow. These receptors were collected from a donor at least 40 years old with multiple myeloma.

This clonotype was recorded at least ten times. V gene TRBV29-1 combines with J gene TRBJ2-7, with D possibly being TRBD1 (5 bases). The V gene lost 6 bases and the J gene lost 7 bases, with 19 bases spanning the gap. This CDR3 is built from 13 residues. From germline, CDR1 is SQVTM and CDR2 ANQGSEA. CDR3 sequence: CSVAIDSLREQYF. The CDR3 bases are TGCAGCGTCGCAATTGACAGCCTACGGGAGCAGTACTTC.

This clonotype turned up a few times. The rearrangement links TRBV5-1 to TRBJ2-5, with D perhaps TRBD1 (5 bases). Deletions cut 5 bases from V and 3 bases from J, with 8 bases between. This CDR3 has 12 residues. CDR1 and CDR2 (germline): SGHRS, YFSETQ. Written as DNA, the CDR3 is TGCGCCAGCAGGGACACTGAAGAGACCCAGTACTTC. This sequence encodes CASRDTEETQYF.

This clonotype was seen repeatedly, ten times or more. The chain employs TRBV18 and TRBJ2-7; D might be TRBD2 (6 bases). V was clipped by 4 bases and J by 5 bases, with 15 bases between them. Germline values: CDR1 KGHSH, CDR2 LQKENI. CDR3 length: 14 residues. CDR3 coding DNA: TGTGCCAGCTCACTTCAGCGGGTCGGGGACGAGCAGTACTTC. Translated: CASSLQRVGDEQYF.

This clonotype was recorded a few times. A much larger clone differs from this one at a single base, so this may be a read error. No conserved phenylalanine or tryptophan ends this CDR3, so it is likely a read error. J is TRBJ2-2 and V is TRBV6-5; D is unclear. V was shortened by 4 bases and J by 5 bases, with 8 bases between the two germline ends. Per the germline V gene, CDR1 is MNHEY and CDR2 is SVGAGI. The CDR3 has 13 residues. CDR3 nucleotides: TGTGCCAGCAGTTCCCCCGGGACCGGGGAGCTGTTTTAT. Translated, it gives CASSSPGTGELFY.

This clonotype was recorded many times. The gene calls are TRBV21-1 and TRBJ1-1; TRBD1, the table's D call, lacks a check against the DNA. TRBV21-1 is tagged as a pseudogene. CDR3 length: 16 amino acids. The CDR3: CASSKAPGVQDTEAFF. As DNA, the CDR3 is TGTGCCAGCAGCAAAGCGCCGGGGGTACAGGACACTGAAGCTTTCTTT.

Of note for this clonotype: Because it lacks the conserved phenylalanine or tryptophan at the end, this CDR3 is likely a read error. The chain combines TRBV29-1 with TRBJ2-1; TRBD1 agrees at 10 bases. V shed 6 bases and J 10 bases; nucleotides not matched to a gene: 9. Germline assignment: CDR1 SQVTM and CDR2 ANQGSEA. The CDR3 is made up of 13 amino acids. In DNA, the CDR3 is TGCAGCGTCATCCGACAGGGGGCAAAGGAGCAGTTCCTC. It translates to CSVIRQGAKEQFL.

In its sample, this clonotype was seen many times. The gene calls are TRBV5-1 and TRBJ1-1; 8 bases are shared with TRBD1. V shed 3 bases, J shed 4 bases, and the junction held 8 bases outside the gene matches. Germline CDR1 reads SGHRS; CDR2 reads YFSETQ. The CDR3 totals 15 residues. CDR3 region: CASSSFGQGSTEAFF. CDR3 in DNA: TGCGCCAGCAGCTCCTTCGGACAGGGTAGCACTGAAGCTTTCTTT.

This clonotype was seen many times. The V and J genes are TRBV2 and TRBJ2-7; D unresolved. Trimming removed 4 bases at V and 3 bases at J, with 16 bases between. This CDR3 spans 15 amino acids. Germline CDR1 SNHLY, CDR2 FYNNEI. CDR3 loop: CASSARLLGLYEQYF. The CDR3 DNA is TGTGCCAGCAGTGCCAGGCTCCTAGGGCTCTACGAGCAGTACTTC.

This clonotype appeared many times. DNA for the CDR3: TGTGCCACATCGCTGGGGGGCAATGGCTACACCTTC. This gives the protein CATSLGGNGYTF. The chain joins TRBV7-9 to TRBJ1-2, with TRBD1 as a possible D gene (6 bases). There are 12 residues in the CDR3. Germline values: CDR1 SEHNR, CDR2 FQNEAQ (reference sequence). V shed 10 bases and J shed 6 bases, with 15 bases lying between them.

On this clonotype: Germline is not matched at one junction end, which may reflect a read error. The CDR3 loop reads CAGSYNTGELFF. The CDR3 nucleotides are TGTGCCGGCAGTTACAACACCGGGGAGCTGTTTTTT. The rearrangement uses TRBV6-2 or TRBV6-3 and TRBJ2-2; D unclear. CDR1 and CDR2 (germline): MNHEY, SVGEGT. The length of the CDR3 is 12 residues.

In the case of this clonotype: This sequence may be a read error, since a much larger clone differs from it by one base. This chain connects TRBV6-1 to TRBJ1-5; D might be TRBD1 (6 bases). Germline V gene lookup returns CDR1 MNHNS and CDR2 SASEGT. This CDR3 is 13 amino acids long. The CDR3 sequence is CAGGRGSNQSQHF. CDR3 nucleotide sequence: TGTGCGGGGGGGCGAGGGAGCAATCAGTCCCAGCATTTT.

This clonotype was seen only a few times. This sequence joins TRBV11-3 and TRBJ2-7; D might be TRBD1 (6 bases). The CDR3 is 14 residues long. Germline V gene sequence: CDR1 SGHNT, CDR2 YENEEA. V lost 5 bases and J lost 1, with 12 bases in between. CDR3 sequence: CASSPAGVSYEQYF. Here the CDR3 DNA reads TGTGCCAGCAGCCCCGCAGGGGTGTCCTACGAGCAGTACTTC.

This clonotype was picked up many times. The genes are TRBV7-2 and TRBJ2-2, with D perhaps matching TRBD1 (7 bases). Germline V CDR1 and CDR2: SGHTA, FQGNSA. Trimming took 5 bases from V and 4 from J, leaving 14 bases between them. CDR3 size: 15 residues. The DNA of the CDR3 is TGTGCCAGCAGCCCCAGGGGGGCCAGCACCGGGGAGCTGTTTTTT. Amino acid sequence: CASSPRGASTGELFF.

On this clonotype itself: With a much larger clone just one base away, this may be a read error. The V call is TRBV5-6, the J call TRBJ1-6; no definite D call. Trimming left V 7 bases short and J 15 bases short, with 20 bases between. CDR3 length: 13 residues. The germline V gene has CDR1 SGHDT and CDR2 YYEEEE. CDR3 protein: CASGPNGEKHLHF. DNA of the CDR3: TGTGCCAGCGGCCCCAATGGCGAGAAGCACCTCCACTTT.

Notes on this clonotype: A single base separates this from a much larger clone, so it may be a read error. V is TRBV29-1 and J is TRBJ1-1; unclear D gene. This CDR3 is 14 amino acids long. V was clipped by 4 bases and J by 1 base, with 13 bases between them. Germline V lookup: CDR1 SQVTM, CDR2 ANQGSEA. CDR3 protein: CSVAELAGNTEAFF. CDR3 bases: TGCAGCGTTGCCGAGTTGGCGGGGAACACTGAAGCTTTCTTT.

The sample holds many counts of this clonotype. An end of the junction does not agree with germline; a read error may underlie this. This chain uses TRBV5-1 with TRBJ2-2; D unresolved. The CDR3 is 14 amino acids. Germline V CDR1 and CDR2: SGHRS, YFSETQ. CDR3 loop: CASSATPKTGELFF. DNA of the CDR3: TGCGCCAGCAGCGCGACACCGAAGACCGGGGAGCTGTTTTTT. The whole variable domain, remainder taken from reference TRBV5-1 and TRBJ2-2, is KAGVTQTPRYLIKTRGQQVTLSCSPISGHRSVSWYQQTPGQGLQFLFEYFSETQRNKGNFPGRFSGRQFSNSRSEMNVSTLELGDSALYLCASSATPKTGELFFGEGSRLTVL.

Ten or more counts support this clonotype. V and J are TRBV11-2 and TRBJ2-3, with no clear D. V gave up 1 base and J gave up 12 bases, with 11 bases separating them. Germline V gene lookup returns CDR1 SGHAT and CDR2 FQNNGV. There are 12 residues in the CDR3. The CDR3 region is CASSLGVASQYF. DNA of the CDR3: TGTGCCAGCAGCTTAGGAGTAGCATCCCAGTATTTT. The full variable domain, with the rest looked up from reference TRBV11-2 and TRBJ2-3, is EAGVAQSPRYKIIEKRQSVAFWCNPISGHATLYWYQQILGQGPKLLIQFQNNGVVDDSQLPKDRFSAERLKGVDSTLKIQPAKLEDSAVYLCASSLGVASQYFGPGTRLTVL.

Remarks on this clonotype: Being one base from a much bigger clone, this may be a read error. This rearrangement joins TRBV12-3 or TRBV12-4 to TRBJ2-5; 7 bases map to TRBD1. V trimming: 4 bases; J trimming: 5 bases; junction bases outside the gene matches: 13. The CDR3 covers 16 residues. CDR3 coding DNA: TGTGCCAGCAGTTCATCCGGCAGGGGGTTTGTGGAGACCCAGTACTTC. Translated, it gives CASSSSGRGFVETQYF.

The genes are TRBV19 and TRBJ2-3, with D perhaps TRBD1 or TRBD2 (6 bases each). V was clipped by 4 bases and J by 2 bases, with 13 bases between them. Per the germline V gene, CDR1 is LNHDA and CDR2 is SQIVND (reference sequence). This CDR3 comprises 15 residues. CDR3: CASSTQGGTTDTQYF. The CDR3, as DNA: TGTGCCAGTAGTACCCAAGGGGGGACCACAGATACGCAGTATTTT.

The chain has TRBV5-1 and TRBJ1-4, with D possibly TRBD1 on 5 matching bases. The germline V and J ends were trimmed by 4 bases and 0 bases, with 10 bases remaining between them. The CDR3 loop spans 15 amino acids. Germline V lookup: CDR1 SGHRS, CDR2 YFSETQ. The CDR3 loop reads CASSDGTSTNEKLFF. The CDR3 region has the DNA TGCGCCAGCAGCGACGGGACTTCAACTAATGAAAAACTGTTTTTT.

There are many counts of this clonotype. The chain combines TRBV6-2 or TRBV6-3 with TRBJ2-3; D ambiguous. The CDR3 consists of 12 residues. V shed 7 bases and J shed 5 bases, with 10 bases lying between them. In germline, CDR1 is MNHEY, CDR2 SVGEGT. CDR3 DNA: TGTGCCAGCAAAGTAACGGGAGATACGCAGTATTTT. Translating gives CASKVTGDTQYF.

This clonotype was observed a handful of times. This sequence may be a read error, since a much larger clone differs from it by one base. The gene calls are TRBV6-4 and TRBJ2-2; 8 bases are shared with TRBD1. This CDR3 is 15 amino acids long. Trimming cost V 11 bases and J 7 bases; bases outside gene matches: 15. CDR1 and CDR2 from the germline V gene are MRHNA and SNTAGT. CDR3 bases: TGTGCCTGCGCGCCATCAGGGGGCGGTGACGGGGAGCTGTTTTTT. Translated: CACAPSGGGDGELFF.

In the case of this clonotype: This clone may be a read error of a much larger clone one base away. The chain combines TRBV30 with TRBJ2-7; D ambiguous. The CDR3 runs to 13 residues. CDR1 is GTSNPN and CDR2 is SVGIG in the germline V gene (reference sequence). In DNA form, the CDR3 reads TGTGCCTGGAGTGTACCCCCTACCTACGAGCGGTACTTC. Its translation is CAWSVPPTYERYF.

This clonotype came up many times. This chain joins TRBV20-1 and TRBJ1-2, with a possible D match to TRBD1 (6 bases). V was trimmed by 5 bases and J by 2 bases, leaving 21 bases between them. This CDR3 region has 16 residues. CDR1 DFQATT and CDR2 SNEGSKA come from the germline V gene (reference sequence). The CDR3 nucleotides read TGCAGTGCTGAATTACAGGGCATGACTCCCAACTATGGCTACACCTTC. Amino acid sequence: CSAELQGMTPNYGYTF.

This clonotype was detected many times. The chain uses TRBV20-1 and TRBJ2-5, with 12 nucleotides matching TRBD2. V trimming: 6 bases; J trimming: 1 base; junction bases outside the gene matches: 3. This CDR3 comprises 14 residues. The germline V gene has CDR1 DFQATT and CDR2 SNEGSKA (reference sequence). The CDR3, as DNA: TGCAGTGCCCAGACTAGCGGGGGCCAAGAGACCCAGTACTTC. It is translated as CSAQTSGGQETQYF.

This clonotype was seen ten or more times. The rearrangement joins TRBV27 to TRBJ2-3, with D tentatively TRBD1 (5 bases). The V end was cut by 6 bases, the J end by 3 bases, with 13 bases between. Germline loops: CDR1 MNHEY, CDR2 SMNVEV (reference sequence). There are 14 residues in the CDR3. The CDR3 region is CASSLGQGTDTQYF. The CDR3 coding sequence is TGTGCCAGCAGCTTAGGGCAGGGTACAGATACGCAGTATTTT.

This clonotype has at least ten counts. The chain couples TRBV7-2 to TRBJ2-7; possibly TRBD2 for D (6 bases). Trimming left V 1 base short and J 1 base short, with 14 bases between. Germline loops: CDR1 SGHTA, CDR2 FQGNSA. The CDR3 loop spans 16 amino acids. DNA for the CDR3: TGTGCCAGCAGCTTAGATGGAGGCGGGATGTCCTACGAGCAGTACTTC. Translation gives CASSLDGGGMSYEQYF. The full variable domain, its missing parts supplied by reference TRBV7-2 and TRBJ2-7, is GAGVSQSPSNKVTEKGKDVELRCDPISGHTALYWYRQSLGQGLEFLIYFQGNSAPDKSGLPSDRFSAERTGGSVSTLTIQRTQQEDSAVYLCASSLDGGGMSYEQYFGPGTRLTVT.

This clonotype has at least ten counts. The genes are TRBV10-3 and TRBJ2-1; D uncertain. V was pared by 2 bases and J by 6 bases, with 14 bases between. The CDR3 covers 15 residues. CDR1 and CDR2 from the germline V gene are ENHRY and SYGVKD. Here the CDR3 reads CAISETGSGINEQFF. The CDR3 bases are TGTGCCATCAGTGAGACTGGGTCCGGTATCAATGAGCAGTTCTTC.

This clonotype occurred many times. V and J are TRBV12-3 or TRBV12-4 and TRBJ1-5; TRBD1 might be the D (5 bases). Trimming cost V 1 base and J 6 bases, with 10 bases left between them. The CDR3 consists of 14 residues. CDR3 coding DNA: TGTGCCAGCAGTTTAGTAGGGGCTGGTCAGCCCCAGCATTTT. Its protein is CASSLVGAGQPQHF.